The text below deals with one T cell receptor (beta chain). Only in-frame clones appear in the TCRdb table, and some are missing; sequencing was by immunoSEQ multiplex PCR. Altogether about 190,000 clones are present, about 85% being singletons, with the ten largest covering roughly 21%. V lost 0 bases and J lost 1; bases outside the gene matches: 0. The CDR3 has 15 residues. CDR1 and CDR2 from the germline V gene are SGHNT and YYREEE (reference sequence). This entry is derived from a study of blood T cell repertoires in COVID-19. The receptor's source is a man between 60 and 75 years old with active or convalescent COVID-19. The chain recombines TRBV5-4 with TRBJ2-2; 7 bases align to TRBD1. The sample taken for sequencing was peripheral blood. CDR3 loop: CASSLGDRNTGELFF. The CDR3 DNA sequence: TGTGCCAGCAGCTTGGGGGACAGGAACACCGGGGAGCTGTTTTTT.